This T cell receptor beta chain was captured by sequencing in a study of blood T cells in healthy people across ages. For the study at large: The template switching approach captured approximately one barcoded beta molecule for every two T cells.

This clonotype was observed a handful of times. The target antigen is unknown. With a J-beta primer mix and a sample-barcoded 5' primer, a second PCR ran roughly 6 to 11 cycles. TCRdb re-called the 5' RACE reads through MiXCR, storing one row per CDR3 protein. The sample lists 650,000 to 800,000 distinct CDR3 sequences, about 51% seen once, with 13% in the top ten. Donors were systemically healthy Caucasian individuals from Russia aged roughly 6 to 100 years. The total RNA that was extracted per sample amounted to at least 6 micrograms. Findings of the study overall: A roughly linear age-dependent decrease characterized TCR beta diversity per million T cells.

Trimming stripped 6 bases from V and 7 bases from J, with 13 bases between. The CDR3 runs 12 residues. Germline assignment: CDR1 MDHEN and CDR2 SYDVKM. The sample consisted of blood. The genes are TRBV28 and TRBJ2-7; no clear D. The TCR was taken from a woman older than 75 in good health. This CDR3 is CASRSPYNEQYF. The CDR3 nucleotides are TGTGCCAGCAGATCCCCTTACAATGAGCAGTACTTC.